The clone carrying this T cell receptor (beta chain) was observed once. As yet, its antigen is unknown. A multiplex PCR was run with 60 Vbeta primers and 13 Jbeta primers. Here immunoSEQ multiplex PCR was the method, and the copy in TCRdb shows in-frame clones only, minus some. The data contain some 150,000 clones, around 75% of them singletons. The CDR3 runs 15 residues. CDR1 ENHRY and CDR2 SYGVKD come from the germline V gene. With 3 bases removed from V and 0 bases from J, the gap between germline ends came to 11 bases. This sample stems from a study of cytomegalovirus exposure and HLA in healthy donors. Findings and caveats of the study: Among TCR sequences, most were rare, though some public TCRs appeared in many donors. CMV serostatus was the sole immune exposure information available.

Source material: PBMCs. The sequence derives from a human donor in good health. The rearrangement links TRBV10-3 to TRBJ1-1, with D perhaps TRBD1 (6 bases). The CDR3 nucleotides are TGTGCCATCAGTGATGGGGGGGCCATGAACACTGAAGCTTTCTTT. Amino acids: CAISDGGAMNTEAFF.